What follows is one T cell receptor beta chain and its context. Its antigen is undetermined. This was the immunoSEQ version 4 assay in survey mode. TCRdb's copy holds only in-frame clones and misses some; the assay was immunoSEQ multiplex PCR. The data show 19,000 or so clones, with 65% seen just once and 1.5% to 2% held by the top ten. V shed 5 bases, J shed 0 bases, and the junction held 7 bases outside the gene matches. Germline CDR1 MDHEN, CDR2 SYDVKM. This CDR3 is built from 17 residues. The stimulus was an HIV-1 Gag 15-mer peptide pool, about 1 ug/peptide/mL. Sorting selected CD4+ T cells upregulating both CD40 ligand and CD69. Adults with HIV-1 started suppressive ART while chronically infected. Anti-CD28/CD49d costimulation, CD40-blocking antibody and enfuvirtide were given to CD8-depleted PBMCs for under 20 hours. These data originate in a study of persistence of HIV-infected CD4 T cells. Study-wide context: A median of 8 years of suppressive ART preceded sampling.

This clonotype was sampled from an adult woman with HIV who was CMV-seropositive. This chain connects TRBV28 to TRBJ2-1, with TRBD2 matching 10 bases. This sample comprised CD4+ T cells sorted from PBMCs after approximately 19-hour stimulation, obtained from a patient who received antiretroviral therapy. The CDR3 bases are TGTGCCAGCAGTACACTAGCGGGGTTGAGCTCCTACAATGAGCAGTTCTTC. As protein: CASSTLAGLSSYNEQFF.